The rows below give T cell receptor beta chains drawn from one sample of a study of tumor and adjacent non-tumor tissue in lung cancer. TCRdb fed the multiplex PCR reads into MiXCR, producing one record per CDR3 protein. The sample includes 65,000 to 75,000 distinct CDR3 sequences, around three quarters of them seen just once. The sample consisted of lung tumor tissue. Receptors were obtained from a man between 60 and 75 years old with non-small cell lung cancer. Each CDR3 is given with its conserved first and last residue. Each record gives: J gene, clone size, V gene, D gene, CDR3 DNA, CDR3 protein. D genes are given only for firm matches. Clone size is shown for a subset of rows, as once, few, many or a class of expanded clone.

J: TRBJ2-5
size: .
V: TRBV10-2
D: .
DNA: TGCGCCAGCGGTGTGATGGGTCAAGAGACCCAGTACTTC
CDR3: CASGVMGQETQYF

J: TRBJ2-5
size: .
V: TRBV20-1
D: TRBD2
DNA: TGCAGTGCTGGAAGGACTAGCGGGAGGCCCCAAGACACTCAGTACTTC
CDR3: CSAGRTSGRPQDTQYF

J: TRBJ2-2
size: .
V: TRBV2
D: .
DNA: TGTGCCAGCAAATGGACTAACGCTCGACATACCGCGAACACCGGGGAGCTGTTTTTT
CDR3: CASKWTNARHTANTGELFF

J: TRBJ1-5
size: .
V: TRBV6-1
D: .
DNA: TGTGCCATCACTATCACAGGGAACCAGCCCCAGCATTTC
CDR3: CAITITGNQPQHF

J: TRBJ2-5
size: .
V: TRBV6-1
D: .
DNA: TGTGACAGCGTCCAGGGCCAAGAGACACAGTACTTC
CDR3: CDSVQGQETQYF

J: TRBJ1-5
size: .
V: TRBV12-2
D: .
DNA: TGTGCAAGTCGCTTAGTCCGTTTTGACAATCAGCCCCAGCATTTT
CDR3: CASRLVRFDNQPQHF

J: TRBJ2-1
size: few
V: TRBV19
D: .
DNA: TGTGCCAGTGGTACGAAGATAGGGTGGAGTGAGCAGTTCTTC
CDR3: CASGTKIGWSEQFF

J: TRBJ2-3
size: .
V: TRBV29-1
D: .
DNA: TGCAGCGTTGATGGTTCTGGCGGGATCACAGATATGGAGTATTTT
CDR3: CSVDGSGGITDMEYF

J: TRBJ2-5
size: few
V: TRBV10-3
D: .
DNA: TGTGCTATCAGTGACAAACTAGGCAAAGAAGAGACCCAGTACTTC
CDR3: CAISDKLGKEETQYF

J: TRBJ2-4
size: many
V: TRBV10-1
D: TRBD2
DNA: TGCGCCAGCAGTGATACGGCGGGGGACATTCAGTACTTC
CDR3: CASSDTAGDIQYF

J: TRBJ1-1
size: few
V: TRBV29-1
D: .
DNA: TGCAGAGTTGGTGAAAGGGAGAAAACTGAAGCTTTATTT
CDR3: CRVGEREKTEALF

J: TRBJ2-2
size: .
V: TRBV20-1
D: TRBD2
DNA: TGCAGTGCAACTTTAGTGGGAGGGCTGGAGACCGGGGAGCTGTTTTTT
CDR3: CSATLVGGLETGELFF

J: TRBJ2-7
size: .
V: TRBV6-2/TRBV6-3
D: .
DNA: TGTACCAGCAGCCTAAGACACTACGAACAGTACTTC
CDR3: CTSSLRHYEQYF

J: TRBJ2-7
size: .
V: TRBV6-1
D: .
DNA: TGTGTCAGCAGAATATTCTCCTACGAGCAGTACTTC
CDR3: CVSRIFSYEQYF

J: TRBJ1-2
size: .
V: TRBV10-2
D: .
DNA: TGCGTCAGCAGCGAAGATAGGCGGAGCTATGGCTACACCTTC
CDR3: CVSSEDRRSYGYTF

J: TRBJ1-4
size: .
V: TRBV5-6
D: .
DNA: TGTGCCAGCAGCAATAGAGAGATTAAGAATAAAAAACTGTTTTTT
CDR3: CASSNREIKNKKLFF

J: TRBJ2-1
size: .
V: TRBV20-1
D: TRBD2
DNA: TGCAGTGCTGGACTAGTGGGATGTGGTTCCTACAATGAGCAGTTCTTC
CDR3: CSAGLVGCGSYNEQFF

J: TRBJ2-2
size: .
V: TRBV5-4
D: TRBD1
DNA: TGTGCCAGCAGTTCGGACAGGGGGCGCGAAACCGGGGAGCCGTTTTTT
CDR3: CASSSDRGRETGEPFF

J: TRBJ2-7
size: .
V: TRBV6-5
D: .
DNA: TGCGCCAGCAGCTACTCTAGGCGCGAGACGGCCGAGCACTACTTC
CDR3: CASSYSRRETAEHYF

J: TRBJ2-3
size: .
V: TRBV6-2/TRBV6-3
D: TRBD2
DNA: TGTGCCAGCAGTTACCAGACTAGCGGGTCAGATACTCAGTTTTTT
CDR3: CASSYQTSGSDTQFF

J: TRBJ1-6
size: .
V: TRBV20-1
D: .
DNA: TGCAGTGCTAGCCCAACATGGGTTGGTGGTTCACCCCTCCACTTT
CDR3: CSASPTWVGGSPLHF

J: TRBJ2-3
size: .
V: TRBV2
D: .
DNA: TGTGCGAGCTCCCGGGAGACCCGGAATACGCAGTATTTT
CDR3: CASSRETRNTQYF

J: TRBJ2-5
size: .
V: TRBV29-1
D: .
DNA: TGTAGCGTCGTCGGGCGGGGTTGGCAAGAGACCAAGTACTTC
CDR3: CSVVGRGWQETKYF

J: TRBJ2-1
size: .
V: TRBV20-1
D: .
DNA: TGCAGTGCTGGAGATCTCCCTTACAATGTGCAGTTCTTC
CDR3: CSAGDLPYNVQFF

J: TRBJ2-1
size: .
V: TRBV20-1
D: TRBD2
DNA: TGCAGTGCTTCAAAGCGGGAGGGCCCCTACAATAAGCAGTTCTTC
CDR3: CSASKREGPYNKQFF

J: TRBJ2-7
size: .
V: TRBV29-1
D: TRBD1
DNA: TGCAGCGTTGAAGAGCCCCACGGGACAGCTTCCCACAAGCAGTATTTC
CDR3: CSVEEPHGTASHKQYF

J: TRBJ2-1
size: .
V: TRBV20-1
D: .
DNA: TGCAGTGCTCCTACCGTCGGGTCCCCCAACAATGAACAGTTCTTC
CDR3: CSAPTVGSPNNEQFF

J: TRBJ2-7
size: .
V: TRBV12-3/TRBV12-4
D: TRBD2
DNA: TGTGTCAGCAGAAGCAGCGGGGACGAGCAGTACTTC
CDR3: CVSRSSGDEQYF

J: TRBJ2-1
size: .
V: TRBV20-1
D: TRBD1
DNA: TGCAGTGCTAGAAGGGACACCAGGGGGCAGTTTTTC
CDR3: CSARRDTRGQFF

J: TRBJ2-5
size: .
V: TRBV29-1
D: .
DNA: TGCAGCGTTGACGGAGAGACCCAATACTTC
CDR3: CSVDGETQYF